These 7 T cell receptor beta chains originate from one sample sequenced in a study of glioma-infiltrating T cells after dendritic cell vaccination. Profiling relied on immunoSEQ multiplex PCR, and the TCRdb table lists in-frame clones only, not all of them. Among about 64,000 clones listed, approximately 78% were seen once. This sample comprised blood, obtained before dendritic cell vaccination. The receptors derive from a human donor with glioblastoma.

The V call is TRBV7-9, the J call TRBJ2-5; TRBD2 matches at 10 bases. V trimming: 3 bases; J trimming: 2 bases; junction bases outside the gene matches: 3. The CDR3 has 15 residues. Looked up from germline, CDR1 is SEHNR and CDR2 is FQNEAQ (reference sequence). The CDR3 reads CASSLGAGGQETQYF. As DNA, the CDR3 is TGTGCCAGCAGCTTGGGAGCGGGGGGGCAAGAGACCCAGTACTTC.

The V and J genes are TRBV18 and TRBJ1-2; TRBD1 agrees at 7 bases. After removal of 5 bases from V and 3 bases from J, the junction contained 3 bases not matched to a gene. In germline, CDR1 is KGHSH, CDR2 LQKENI. The length of the CDR3 is 13 residues. In DNA form, the CDR3 reads TGTGCCAGCTCAGCCGGGACAGACTATGGCTACACCTTC. This translates into CASSAGTDYGYTF.

In DNA form, the CDR3 reads TGTGCCAGCAGCTTGCCATGGCGGGGGGCCAACGAGCAGTACTTC. Translation: CASSLPWRGANEQYF. The chain joins TRBV5-8 to TRBJ2-7; TRBD2 matches 8 bases. CDR3 length: 15 amino acids. After removal of 1 base from V and 5 bases from J, the junction contained 8 bases not matched to a gene. Per germline, CDR1 SGHTS and CDR2 YDEGEE. Combining the CDR3 with reference TRBV5-8 and TRBJ2-7 gives the whole variable domain EAGVTQSPTHLIKTRGQQATLRCSPISGHTSVYWYQQALGLGLQFLLWYDEGEERNRGNFPPRFSGRQFPNYSSELNVNALELEDSALYLCASSLPWRGANEQYFGPGTRLTVT.

The chain joins TRBV6-1 to TRBJ1-2, with 8 bases matching TRBD1. CDR1 and CDR2 from the germline V gene are MNHNS and SASEGT. This CDR3 is built from 17 residues. J was trimmed by 7 bases and V by 2 bases; bases with no gene match: 15. CDR3 nucleotides: TGTGCCAGCAGTGAATCCCCCCAGGGGGCTATTCTAGGTGGCTACACCTTC. This encodes CASSESPQGAILGGYTF.

The chain recombines TRBV5-6 with TRBJ2-1; TRBD2 is a possible D gene (6 bases). With 1 base removed from V and 9 bases from J, the gap between germline ends came to 11 bases. The CDR3 totals 13 residues. Germline CDR1 reads SGHDT; CDR2 reads YYEEEE. CDR3 sequence: CASSLTHSGEQFF. DNA for the CDR3: TGTGCCAGCAGCTTGACCCATAGCGGTGAGCAGTTCTTC.

CDR3 region: CASSATGGSSYNEQFF. In nucleotides, the CDR3 is TGTGCCAGCAGTGCAACTGGGGGCAGCTCCTACAATGAGCAGTTCTTC. The chain joins TRBV6-1 to TRBJ2-1, with a possible D match to TRBD1 (6 bases). CDR1 is MNHNS, CDR2 SASEGT, per germline. The CDR3 covers 16 residues. The V and J ends lost 4 bases and 0 bases respectively, with 13 bases between them.

This clone is judged medium-sized. The chain recombines TRBV6-4 with TRBJ2-1, with 11 bases identical to TRBD2. The germline gives CDR1 MRHNA, CDR2 SNTAGT. Trimming removed 0 bases from V and 6 bases from J; junction bases left unmatched: 1. CDR3 length: 15 amino acids. CDR3 sequence: CASSDSSGGANEQFF. CDR3 nucleotide sequence: TGTGCCAGCAGTGACTCTAGCGGGGGGGCCAATGAGCAGTTCTTC.